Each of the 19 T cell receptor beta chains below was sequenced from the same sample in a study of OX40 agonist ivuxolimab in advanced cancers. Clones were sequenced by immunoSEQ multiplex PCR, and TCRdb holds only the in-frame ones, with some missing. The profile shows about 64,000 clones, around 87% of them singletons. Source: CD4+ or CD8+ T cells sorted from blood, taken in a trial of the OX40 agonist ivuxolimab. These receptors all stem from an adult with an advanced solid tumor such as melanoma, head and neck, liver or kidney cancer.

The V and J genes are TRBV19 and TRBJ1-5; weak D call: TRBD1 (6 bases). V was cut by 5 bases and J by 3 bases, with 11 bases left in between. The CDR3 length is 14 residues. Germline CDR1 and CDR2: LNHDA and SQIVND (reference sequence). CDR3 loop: CASSLQGPNQPQHF. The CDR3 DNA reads TGTGCCAGTAGTTTACAGGGCCCCAATCAGCCCCAGCATTTT.

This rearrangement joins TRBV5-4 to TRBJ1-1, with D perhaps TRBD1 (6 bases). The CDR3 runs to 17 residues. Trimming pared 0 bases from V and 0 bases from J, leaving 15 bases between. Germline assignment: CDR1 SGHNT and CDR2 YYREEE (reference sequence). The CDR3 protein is CASSLDGGGSLNTEAFF. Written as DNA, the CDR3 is TGTGCCAGCAGCTTGGACGGGGGCGGGTCCTTGAACACTGAAGCTTTCTTT.

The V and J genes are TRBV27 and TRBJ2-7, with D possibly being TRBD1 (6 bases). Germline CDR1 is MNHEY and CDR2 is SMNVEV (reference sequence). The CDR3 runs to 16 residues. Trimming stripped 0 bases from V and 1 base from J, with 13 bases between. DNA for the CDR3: TGTGCCAGCAGTTTATCGCAGACAGGTTATTCCTACGAGCAGTACTTC. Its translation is CASSLSQTGYSYEQYF.

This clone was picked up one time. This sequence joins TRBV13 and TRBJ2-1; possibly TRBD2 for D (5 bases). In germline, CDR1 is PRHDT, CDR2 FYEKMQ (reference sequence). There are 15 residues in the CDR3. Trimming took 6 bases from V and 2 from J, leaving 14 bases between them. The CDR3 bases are TGTGCCAGCAGGCCAAGACTAAGAGCCTACAATGAGCAGTTCTTC. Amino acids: CASRPRLRAYNEQFF.

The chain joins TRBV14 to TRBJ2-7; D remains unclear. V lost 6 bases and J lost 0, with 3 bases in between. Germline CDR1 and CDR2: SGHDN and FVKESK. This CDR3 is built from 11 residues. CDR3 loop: CASRASYEQYF. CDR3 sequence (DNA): TGTGCCAGCAGGGCCTCCTACGAGCAGTACTTC.

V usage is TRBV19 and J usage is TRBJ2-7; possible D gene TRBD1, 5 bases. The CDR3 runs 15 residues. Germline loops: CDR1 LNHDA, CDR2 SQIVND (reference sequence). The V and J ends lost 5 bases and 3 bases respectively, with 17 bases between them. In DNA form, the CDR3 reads TGTGCCAGTAGTTTCCCGCGCAGGGTGGACTACGAGCAGTACTTC. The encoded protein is CASSFPRRVDYEQYF.

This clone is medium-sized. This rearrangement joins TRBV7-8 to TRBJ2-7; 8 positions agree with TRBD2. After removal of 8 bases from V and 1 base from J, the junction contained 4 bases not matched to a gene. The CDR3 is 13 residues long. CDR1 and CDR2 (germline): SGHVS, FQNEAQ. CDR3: CASRGGLSYEQYF. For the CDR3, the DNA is TGTGCCAGCCGGGGGGGCCTTTCCTACGAGCAGTACTTC.

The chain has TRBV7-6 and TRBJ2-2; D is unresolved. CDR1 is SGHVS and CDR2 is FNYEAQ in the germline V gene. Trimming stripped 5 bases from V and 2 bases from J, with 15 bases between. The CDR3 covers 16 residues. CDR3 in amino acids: CASSQNLATNTGELFF. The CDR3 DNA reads TGTGCCAGCAGCCAGAATTTAGCCACTAACACCGGGGAGCTGTTTTTT.

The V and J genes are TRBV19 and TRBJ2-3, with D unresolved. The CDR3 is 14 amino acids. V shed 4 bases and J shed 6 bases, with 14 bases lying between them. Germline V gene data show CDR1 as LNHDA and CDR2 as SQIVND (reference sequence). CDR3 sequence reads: CASSTNPRTDTQYF. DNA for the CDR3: TGTGCCAGTAGTACTAACCCGCGGACCGATACGCAGTATTTT.

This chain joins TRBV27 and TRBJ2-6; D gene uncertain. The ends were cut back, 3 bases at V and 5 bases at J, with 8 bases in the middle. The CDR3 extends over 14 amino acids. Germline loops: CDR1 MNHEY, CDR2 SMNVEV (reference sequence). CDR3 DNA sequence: TGTGCCAGCAGTTTCGCCCTCAGGGCCAACGTCCTGACTTTC. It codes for CASSFALRANVLTF.

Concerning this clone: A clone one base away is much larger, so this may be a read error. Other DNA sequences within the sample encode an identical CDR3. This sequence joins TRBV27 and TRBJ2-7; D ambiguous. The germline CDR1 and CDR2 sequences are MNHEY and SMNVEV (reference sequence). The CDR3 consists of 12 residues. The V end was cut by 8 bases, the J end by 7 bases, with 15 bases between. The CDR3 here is CASSTAADEQYF. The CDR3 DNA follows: TGTGCCAGCTCTACCGCCGCTGATGAGCAGTACTTC.

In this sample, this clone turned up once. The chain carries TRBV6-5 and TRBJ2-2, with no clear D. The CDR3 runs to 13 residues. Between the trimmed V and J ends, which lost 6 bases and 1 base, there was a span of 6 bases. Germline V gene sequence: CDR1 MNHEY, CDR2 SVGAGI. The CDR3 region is CASSPMNTGELFF. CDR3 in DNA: TGTGCCAGCAGCCCGATGAACACCGGGGAGCTGTTTTTT.

This CDR3 reads CAWSVAHSGREKLFF. For the CDR3, the DNA is TGTGCCTGGAGTGTAGCCCACTCCGGTCGTGAAAAACTGTTTTTT. The V call is TRBV30, the J call TRBJ1-4; D is undetermined. CDR1 is GTSNPN and CDR2 is SVGIG in the germline V gene (reference sequence). Trimming removed 0 bases at V and 7 bases at J, with 15 bases between. The CDR3 length is 15 residues.

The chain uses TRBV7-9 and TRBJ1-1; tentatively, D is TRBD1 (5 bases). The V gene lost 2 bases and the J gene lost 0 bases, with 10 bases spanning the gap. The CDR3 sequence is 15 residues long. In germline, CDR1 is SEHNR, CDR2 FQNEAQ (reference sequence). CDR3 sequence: CASSLMGGMNTEAFF. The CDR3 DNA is TGTGCCAGCAGCTTAATGGGGGGTATGAACACTGAAGCTTTCTTT.

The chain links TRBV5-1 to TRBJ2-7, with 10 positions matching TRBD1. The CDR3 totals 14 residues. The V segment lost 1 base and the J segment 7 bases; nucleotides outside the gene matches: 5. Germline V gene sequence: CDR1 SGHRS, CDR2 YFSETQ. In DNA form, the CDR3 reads TGCGCCAGCAGCTTGAGACAGGGGGCGCGGGAGCAGTACTTC. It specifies CASSLRQGAREQYF.

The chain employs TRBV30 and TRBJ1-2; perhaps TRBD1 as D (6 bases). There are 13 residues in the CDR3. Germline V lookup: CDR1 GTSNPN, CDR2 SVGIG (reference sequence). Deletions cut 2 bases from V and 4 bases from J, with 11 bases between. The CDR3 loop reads CAWSWDTVYGYTF. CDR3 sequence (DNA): TGTGCCTGGAGTTGGGACACCGTCTATGGCTACACCTTC.

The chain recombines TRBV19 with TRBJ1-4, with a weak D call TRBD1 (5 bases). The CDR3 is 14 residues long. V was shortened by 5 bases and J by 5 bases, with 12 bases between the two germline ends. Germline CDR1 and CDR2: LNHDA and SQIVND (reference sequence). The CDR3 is CASSPRDGNEKLFF. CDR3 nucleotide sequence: TGTGCCAGTAGTCCCCGGGACGGGAATGAAAAACTGTTTTTT. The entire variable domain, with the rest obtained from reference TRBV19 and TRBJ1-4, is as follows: DGGITQSPKYLFRKEGQNVTLSCEQNLNHDAMYWYRQDPGQGLRLIYYSQIVNDFQKGDIAEGYSVSREKKESFPLTVTSAQKNPTAFYLCASSPRDGNEKLFFGSGTQLSVL.

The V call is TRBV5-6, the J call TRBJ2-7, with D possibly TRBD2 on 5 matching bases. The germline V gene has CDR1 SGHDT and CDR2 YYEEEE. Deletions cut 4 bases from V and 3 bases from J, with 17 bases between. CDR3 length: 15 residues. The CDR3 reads CASSPSRAGGYEQYF. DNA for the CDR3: TGTGCCAGCAGCCCCTCGAGGGCCGGTGGCTACGAGCAGTACTTC.

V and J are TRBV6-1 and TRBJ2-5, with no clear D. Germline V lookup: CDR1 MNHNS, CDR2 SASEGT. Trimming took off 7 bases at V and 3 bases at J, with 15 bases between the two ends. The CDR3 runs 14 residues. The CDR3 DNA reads TGTGCCAGCACGGTCGGGCGGAAGAAAGAGACCCAGTACTTC. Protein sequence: CASTVGRKKETQYF.